One and the same sample provided the 32 T cell receptor beta chains below, sequenced in a study of blood T cell repertoires in COVID-19. The protocol was immunoSEQ multiplex PCR, while the TCRdb copy is restricted to in-frame clones and leaves out a portion. The sample comprises around 150,000 clones, 70% to 85% of which are singletons, and 20% to 25% rests with the top ten. Input material: peripheral blood. Source of these receptors: a woman aged 80 or over with acute or convalescent COVID-19.

The rearrangement joins TRBV4-1 to TRBJ2-5, with 9 bases lining up with TRBD1. Germline CDR1 reads MGHRA; CDR2 reads YSYEKL. The V gene end was trimmed by 5 bases and the J gene end by 4 bases; junction bases not matched to a gene: 14. This CDR3 is 17 amino acids long. DNA for the CDR3: TGCGCCAGCAGCACCGGGACAGGGTCTTATGCGGGAGAGACCCAGTACTTC. Translated, it gives CASSTGTGSYAGETQYF.

Only one count was recorded for this clone. The rearrangement links TRBV15 to TRBJ1-4; 7 nucleotides agree with TRBD1. This CDR3 region has 15 residues. The germline CDR1 and CDR2 sequences are LNHNV and YYDKDF (reference sequence). J was trimmed by 7 bases and V by 0 bases; bases with no gene match: 5. DNA for the CDR3: TGTGCCACCAGCAGAGAACAGGGGCGCTCTGAAAAACTGTTTTTT. Amino acid sequence: CATSREQGRSEKLFF.

The rearrangement joins TRBV7-2 to TRBJ1-6; D uncertain. The germline CDR1 and CDR2 sequences are SGHTA and FQGNSA. The length of the CDR3 is 14 residues. Trimming removed 4 bases from V and 0 bases from J, with 4 bases in between. CDR3 sequence (DNA): TGTGCCAGCAGCTCCCACTCCTATAATTCACCCCTCCACTTT. This encodes CASSSHSYNSPLHF.

This rearrangement joins TRBV12-5 to TRBJ2-2, with TRBD2 matching 7 bases. This CDR3 contains 16 residues. The V gene's germline CDR1 is LGHNT and CDR2 FRNRAP. V dropped 4 bases and J dropped 0; count of bases not matched to a gene: 5. The CDR3 is CASGSGGTTNTGELFF. The CDR3 nucleotides read TGTGCTAGTGGTTCCGGAGGGACTACGAACACCGGGGAGCTGTTTTTT.

This chain connects TRBV20-1 to TRBJ2-5; D uncertain. V was pared by 3 bases and J by 4 bases, with 9 bases between. Per the germline V gene, CDR1 is DFQATT and CDR2 is SNEGSKA (reference sequence). The CDR3 spans 12 residues. The DNA for the CDR3 is TGCAGTGCTAGTCCCGTCAGAGAGACCCAGTACTTC. As protein: CSASPVRETQYF.

This clone was seen at least ten times. J is TRBJ2-2 and V is TRBV6-4; D gene uncertain. The germline V gene encodes CDR1 MRHNA and CDR2 SNTAGT. V gave up 4 bases and J gave up 2 bases, with 8 bases separating them. The CDR3 is made up of 14 amino acids. CDR3 in amino acids: CASSVEENTGELFF. CDR3 in DNA: TGTGCCAGCAGTGTTGAGGAAAACACCGGGGAGCTGTTTTTT.

The chain carries TRBV7-9 and TRBJ1-1; TRBD1 might be the D (5 bases). The germline V and J ends were trimmed by 0 bases and 1 base, with 6 bases remaining between them. There are 14 residues in the CDR3. Per the germline V gene, CDR1 is SEHNR and CDR2 is FQNEAQ (reference sequence). CDR3 in DNA: TGTGCCAGCAGCTTAGCGCAGGGGAACACTGAAGCTTTCTTT. It codes for CASSLAQGNTEAFF.

The chain combines TRBV5-8 with TRBJ2-7; D call uncertain. This CDR3 has 12 amino acids. The V and J ends lost 3 bases and 0 bases respectively, with 4 bases between them. CDR1 and CDR2 (germline): SGHTS, YDEGEE. CDR3 bases: TGTGCCAGCAGCTATAGCTCCTACGAGCAGTACTTC. It encodes CASSYSSYEQYF.

This chain connects TRBV24-1 to TRBJ2-5; 9 bases are shared with TRBD2. V was clipped by 3 bases and J by 2 bases; unmatched bases: 6. The CDR3 totals 16 residues. Germline V gene lookup returns CDR1 KGHDR and CDR2 SFDVKD. The CDR3 DNA sequence: TGTGCCACCAGTGATGCCAGCGGGAGGAATCAAGAGACCCAGTACTTC. Amino acid sequence: CATSDASGRNQETQYF.

The rearrangement joins TRBV7-9 to TRBJ1-2, with D possibly being TRBD1 (6 bases). The germline CDR1 and CDR2 sequences are SEHNR and FQNEAQ (reference sequence). The CDR3 extends over 16 amino acids. V was shortened by 3 bases and J by 4 bases, with 18 bases between the two germline ends. In DNA form, the CDR3 reads TGTGCCAGCAGCTTCTTGACCGGGGGGCTCGGCTATGGCTACACCTTC. Protein product: CASSFLTGGLGYGYTF.

The chain carries TRBV29-1 and TRBJ1-4; 8 bases match TRBD1. Germline V CDR1 and CDR2: SQVTM, ANQGSEA. CDR3 length: 15 amino acids. The ends lost 0 bases at V and 6 bases at J; junction bases unmatched: 6. In DNA, the CDR3 is TGCAGCGTTGAAGACACAGGACAGGGCGATGAAAAACTGTTTTTT. Residues: CSVEDTGQGDEKLFF.

This clone was found once. This chain uses TRBV19 with TRBJ2-6; 7 bases are shared with TRBD1. This CDR3 has 19 residues. After removal of 5 bases from V and 1 base from J, the junction contained 14 bases not matched to a gene. Germline values: CDR1 LNHDA, CDR2 SQIVND (reference sequence). Here the CDR3 DNA reads TGTGCCAGTAGTCCCAAGACAGGGAACGTAGGGTCTGGGGCCAACGTCCTGACTTTC. Its protein product is CASSPKTGNVGSGANVLTF.

This clone was observed once. The chain uses TRBV6-5 and TRBJ1-1; D uncertain. The germline V gene encodes CDR1 MNHEY and CDR2 SVGAGI. V lost 6 bases to trimming and J lost 7 bases, with 6 bases between them. The length of the CDR3 is 10 residues. CDR3 DNA sequence: TGTGCCAGCAGGGGCCTTGAAGCTTTCTTT. The encoded protein is CASRGLEAFF.

The V and J genes are TRBV28 and TRBJ1-5; 8 positions agree with TRBD1. V shed 5 bases, J shed 5 bases, and the junction held 8 bases outside the gene matches. In germline, CDR1 is MDHEN, CDR2 SYDVKM. The CDR3 is 15 residues long. Here the CDR3 DNA reads TGTGCCAGCAGTCCACCGGGACAGGAGCATCAGCCCCAGCATTTT. Translation gives CASSPPGQEHQPQHF.

V is TRBV7-9 and J is TRBJ2-7; tentative D call: TRBD1 (6 bases). The V and J ends lost 2 bases and 5 bases respectively, with 19 bases between them. CDR1 and CDR2 (germline): SEHNR, FQNEAQ (reference sequence). The CDR3 extends over 16 amino acids. For the CDR3, the DNA is TGTGCCAGCAGCTTAATGCCAGGGGTAACAGGTGACGAGCAGTACTTC. Protein product: CASSLMPGVTGDEQYF. Supplemented by reference TRBV7-9 and TRBJ2-7, the full variable domain reads DTGVSQNPRHKITKRGQNVTFRCDPISEHNRLYWYRQTLGQGPEFLTYFQNEAQLEKSRLLSDRFSAERPKGSFSTLEIQRTEQGDSAMYLCASSLMPGVTGDEQYFGPGTRLTVT.

The chain links TRBV27 to TRBJ1-6; no clear D gene. The CDR3 is 15 residues long. Between the trimmed V and J ends, which lost 0 bases and 5 bases, there was a span of 8 bases. Looked up from germline, CDR1 is MNHEY and CDR2 is SMNVEV (reference sequence). CDR3 sequence reads: CASSLSNSNNSPLHF. The CDR3 nucleotides read TGTGCCAGCAGTTTATCGAACAGTAATAATTCACCCCTCCACTTT.

This clone was recorded a few times. The CDR3 spells CASSPRTGGHNEQFF. In nucleotides, the CDR3 is TGTGCCAGCAGTCCTAGGACAGGGGGCCACAATGAGCAGTTCTTC. The chain links TRBV6-6 to TRBJ2-1; TRBD1 agrees at 11 bases. Germline V CDR1 and CDR2: MNHNY, SVGAGI (reference sequence). The CDR3 is made up of 15 amino acids. V was pared by 5 bases and J by 5 bases, with 5 bases of the junction left unmatched.

The rearrangement links TRBV4-3 to TRBJ1-4; tentatively, D is TRBD1 (5 bases). The CDR3 loop spans 14 amino acids. Trimming left V 3 bases short and J 8 bases short, with 13 bases between. Germline-derived CDR1 and CDR2 are LGHNA and YSLEER. The CDR3 sequence is CASSHPGRGEKLFF. Here the CDR3 DNA reads TGCGCCAGCAGCCACCCGGGACGGGGGGAAAAACTGTTTTTT.

A single count supports this clone. The V and J genes are TRBV29-1 and TRBJ2-2, with 10 nucleotides matching TRBD1. Trimming took 6 bases from V and 3 from J; bases not matched to a gene: 7. This CDR3 spans 15 amino acids. Per the germline V gene, CDR1 is SQVTM and CDR2 is ANQGSEA. The CDR3 region is CSVPKTGGDTGELFF. The DNA of the CDR3 is TGCAGCGTGCCCAAGACAGGGGGCGACACCGGGGAGCTGTTTTTT.

The chain recombines TRBV6-4 with TRBJ1-5, with 7 bases identical to TRBD1. The CDR3 covers 13 residues. Germline lookup yields CDR1 MRHNA and CDR2 SNTAGT. The junction had 2 bases not matched to a gene; V was cut back by 5 bases and J by 4 bases. The CDR3 DNA sequence: TGTGCCAGCAGTTGGGACAGAAATCAGCCCCAGCATTTT. Its protein is CASSWDRNQPQHF.

This sequence joins TRBV7-6 and TRBJ2-1; TRBD2 matches 13 bases. The CDR3 is made up of 17 amino acids. Germline lookup yields CDR1 SGHVS and CDR2 FNYEAQ. V was clipped by 3 bases and J by 0 bases; unmatched bases: 2. In nucleotides, the CDR3 is TGTGCCAGCAGCTTCCGGACTAGCGGGAGCTCCTACAATGAGCAGTTCTTC. It codes for CASSFRTSGSSYNEQFF.

V is TRBV7-6 and J is TRBJ1-1, with 10 nucleotides matching TRBD1. The CDR3 loop spans 15 amino acids. V was pared by 0 bases and J by 9 bases, with 7 bases of the junction left unmatched. Germline CDR1 reads SGHVS; CDR2 reads FNYEAQ. For the CDR3, the DNA is TGTGCCAGCAGCTTAGCCCCCGGGACAGGGGTACAAGCTTTCTTT. It encodes CASSLAPGTGVQAFF.

This sequence joins TRBV30 and TRBJ2-1; D call uncertain. Germline V gene lookup returns CDR1 GTSNPN and CDR2 SVGIG (reference sequence). The V gene lost 3 bases and the J gene lost 0 bases, with 6 bases spanning the gap. The length of the CDR3 is 13 residues. CDR3 bases: TGTGCCTGGAGCTACAGCTCCTACAATGAGCAGTTCTTC. Its protein is CAWSYSSYNEQFF.

The CDR3 nucleotides read TGTGCCAGCAGCCCTAGGGGGTCAATCACCGGGGAGCTGTTTTTT. As protein: CASSPRGSITGELFF. The chain uses TRBV7-9 and TRBJ2-2; D possibly corresponds to TRBD1 (6 bases). The CDR3 sequence is 15 residues long. The V end was cut by 5 bases, the J end by 4 bases, with 14 bases between. Looked up from germline, CDR1 is SEHNR and CDR2 is FQNEAQ (reference sequence).

The rearrangement uses TRBV6-5 and TRBJ1-4, with unresolved D. Germline CDR1 MNHEY, CDR2 SVGAGI. The CDR3 spans 15 residues. V dropped 2 bases and J dropped 0 bases, with 7 bases sitting between them. CDR3 loop: CASSYGGATNEKLFF. CDR3 coding DNA: TGTGCCAGCAGTTACGGTGGAGCAACTAATGAAAAACTGTTTTTT.

The V call is TRBV18, the J call TRBJ1-1; D unresolved. Germline-derived CDR1 and CDR2 are KGHSH and LQKENI. Trimming stripped 5 bases from V and 1 base from J, with 11 bases between. CDR3 length: 14 amino acids. The CDR3 nucleotides read TGTGCCAGCTCATCTGTGGCCAGGAACACTGAAGCTTTCTTT. It encodes CASSSVARNTEAFF.

The V and J genes are TRBV25-1 and TRBJ1-1; 8 nucleotides line up with TRBD1. There are 13 residues in the CDR3. With V trimmed by 7 bases and J by 6 bases, 7 bases remained unmatched. CDR1 and CDR2 (germline): MGHDK, SYGVNS. Written as DNA, the CDR3 is TGTGCCAGCATAAAACAGGGGGGGTCTGAAGCTTTCTTT. Translation gives CASIKQGGSEAFF. Supplemented by reference TRBV25-1 and TRBJ1-1, the full variable domain reads EADIYQTPRYLVIGTGKKITLECSQTMGHDKMYWYQQDPGMELHLIHYSYGVNSTEKGDLSSESTVSRIRTEHFPLTLESARPSHTSQYLCASIKQGGSEAFFGQGTRLTVV.

This clone was seen only once. The genes are TRBV7-7 and TRBJ2-2; a possible D gene is TRBD1 (5 bases). The CDR3 runs 14 residues. Trimming left V 6 bases short and J 4 bases short, with 12 bases between. CDR1 and CDR2 from the germline V gene are SSHAT and FNYEAQ (reference sequence). CDR3 in DNA: TGTGCCAGCAGGGTGACAGTGACCACCGGGGAGCTGTTTTTT. It encodes CASRVTVTTGELFF.

Comment on this clone: Sequence at one end of the junction differs from germline and may be a read error. The gene calls are TRBV2 and TRBJ1-1; D is uncertain. The V gene's germline CDR1 is SNHLY and CDR2 FYNNEI. The CDR3 is 11 residues long. CDR3 in DNA: TGTGCCAGCAGTTACGCAGATGAATCTTTCTTT. Its protein is CASSYADESFF.

The V and J genes are TRBV19 and TRBJ1-1; 10 bases line up with TRBD1. CDR1 LNHDA and CDR2 SQIVND come from the germline V gene (reference sequence). The CDR3 sequence is 14 residues long. Germline trimming cut 7 bases from V and 7 bases from J; bases unmatched to any gene: 9. The chain's CDR3 is CASNRDRGRLEAFF. CDR3 sequence (DNA): TGTGCCAGTAACAGAGACAGGGGGCGACTTGAAGCTTTCTTT.

This sequence joins TRBV7-2 and TRBJ2-7; D is undetermined. The ends were cut back, 5 bases at V and 0 bases at J, with 8 bases in the middle. Germline CDR1 is SGHTA and CDR2 is FQGNSA. There are 13 residues in the CDR3. The CDR3 here is CASSIGPSYEQYF. CDR3 nucleotides: TGTGCCAGCAGCATAGGGCCCTCCTACGAGCAGTACTTC.

This chain uses TRBV7-9 with TRBJ1-1, with 9 bases aligning to TRBD1. After removal of 4 bases from V and 3 bases from J, the junction contained 6 bases not matched to a gene. Germline CDR1 and CDR2: SEHNR and FQNEAQ (reference sequence). This CDR3 comprises 15 residues. The CDR3 protein is CASSSRRDRDTEAFF. In DNA, the CDR3 is TGTGCCAGCAGCTCCCGCCGGGACAGGGACACTGAAGCTTTCTTT.